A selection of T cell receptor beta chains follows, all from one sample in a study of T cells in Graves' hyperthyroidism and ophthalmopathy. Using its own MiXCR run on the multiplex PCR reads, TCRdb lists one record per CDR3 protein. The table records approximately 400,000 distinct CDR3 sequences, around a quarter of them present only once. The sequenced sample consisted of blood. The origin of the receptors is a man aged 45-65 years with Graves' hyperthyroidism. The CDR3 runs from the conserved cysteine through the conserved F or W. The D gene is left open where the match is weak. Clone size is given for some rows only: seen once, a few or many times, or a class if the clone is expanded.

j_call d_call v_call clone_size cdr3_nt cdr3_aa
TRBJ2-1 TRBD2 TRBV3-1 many TGTGCCAGCAGCCACCCCGGACTAGCGGAAAACAATGAGCAGTTCTTC CASSHPGLAENNEQFF
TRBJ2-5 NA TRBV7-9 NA TGTGCCAGCAGCGATCGGGGTTCTCCCCAAGAGACCCAGTACTTC CASSDRGSPQETQYF
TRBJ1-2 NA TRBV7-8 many TGTGCCAGCAGCTCGAGCGCGGGGCAGGGTGGTGGCTACACCTTC CASSSSAGQGGGYTF
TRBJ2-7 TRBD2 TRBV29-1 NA TGCAGCGCTGAGACTAGCGGGAGCTACGAGCAGTACTTC CSAETSGSYEQYF
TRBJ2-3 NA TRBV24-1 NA TGTGCCACCAGTGATTTGGTACAGGGAGCAGATACGCAGTATTTT CATSDLVQGADTQYF
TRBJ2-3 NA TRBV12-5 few TGTGCTAGTGGTCCGGACAGTGGCACAGATACGCAGTATTTT CASGPDSGTDTQYF
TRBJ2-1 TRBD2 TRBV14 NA TGTGCCAGCAGCCAAGGGTTAACTGGAAGCGGGAGGGCCGTTTACAATGAGCAGTTCTTC CASSQGLTGSGRAVYNEQFF
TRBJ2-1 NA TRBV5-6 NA TGTGCCAGCAGCTGGAGTGATGAGCAGTTCTTC CASSWSDEQFF
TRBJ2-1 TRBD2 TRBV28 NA TGTGCCAGCAGCGTAACCGGGACTAGCGCTAGATGGCAGTTCTTC CASSVTGTSARWQFF
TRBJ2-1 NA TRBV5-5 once TGTGCCAGCAGCTTGACGGGAGCTGGTAATGAGCAGTTCTTC CASSLTGAGNEQFF
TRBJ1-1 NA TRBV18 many TGTGCCAGCTCAACAGCGAACACTGAAGCTTTCTTT CASSTANTEAFF
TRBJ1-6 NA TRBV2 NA TGTGCCAGCAGCGTAGAGAAGGGTTCACCCCTCCACTTT CASSVEKGSPLHF
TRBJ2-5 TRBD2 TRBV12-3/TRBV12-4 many TGTGCCAGCAGCCGGGGGGGAGGGGAGACCCAGTACTTC CASSRGGGETQYF
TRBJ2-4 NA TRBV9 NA TGTGCCAGCAGCGCACCGACTTCCCTTGGCATTCAGTACTTC CASSAPTSLGIQYF
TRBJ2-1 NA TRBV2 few TGTGCCAGCAGTCTCCGGACCAGCGAGGATGAGCAGTTCTTC CASSLRTSEDEQFF
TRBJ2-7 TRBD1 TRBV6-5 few TGTGCCAGCAGTGGGGACAGAAACTACGAGCAGTACTTC CASSGDRNYEQYF
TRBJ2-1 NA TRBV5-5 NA TGTGCCAGCAGCTTGGAGTGGGGGTCGAGTGGTGAGCAGTTCTTC CASSLEWGSSGEQFF
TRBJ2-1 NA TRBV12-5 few TGTGCTAGTGGTTTGCCAGTCGGTGAGCAGTTCTTC CASGLPVGEQFF
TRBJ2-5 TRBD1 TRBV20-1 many TGCAGTGCTAGGACAGGGGGCCAGGAGACCCAGTACTTC CSARTGGQETQYF
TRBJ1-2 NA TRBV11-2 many TGTGCCAGCAGCGCAGACAGGAACTATGGCTACACCTTC CASSADRNYGYTF
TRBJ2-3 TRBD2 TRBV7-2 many TGTGCCAGCAGCTTAAGCGGGGACTCCACAGATACGCAGTATTTT CASSLSGDSTDTQYF
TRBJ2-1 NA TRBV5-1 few TGCGCCAGCAGCTCAACCGGGACTTACCGTGGGGAGCAGTTCTTC CASSSTGTYRGEQFF
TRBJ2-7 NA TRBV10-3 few TGTGCCATCAGTGACACGACCGAGCAGTACTTC CAISDTTEQYF
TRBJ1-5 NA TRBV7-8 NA TGTGCCAGCAGCTTGGACGGCTATAGCAATCAGCCCCAGCATTTT CASSLDGYSNQPQHF
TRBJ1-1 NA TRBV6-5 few TGTGCCAGCAGTTACTCACGACAGGCTTCCTCTGAAGCTTTCTTT CASSYSRQASSEAFF
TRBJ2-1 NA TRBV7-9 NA TGTGCCAGCAGCCGTAGCGGCTACAATGAGCAGTTCTTC CASSRSGYNEQFF
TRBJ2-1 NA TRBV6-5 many TGTGCCAGCAGTTATAGCATCGGGGGCGCCTACAATGAGCAGTTCTTC CASSYSIGGAYNEQFF
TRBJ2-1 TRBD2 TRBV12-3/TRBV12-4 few TGTGCCAGCAGTTCGATAGCGGGAGGGCCCTACAATGAGCAGTTCTTC CASSSIAGGPYNEQFF
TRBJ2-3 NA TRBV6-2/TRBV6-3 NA TGTGCCAGCAGTGGCAGGGGCCGCAGCACAGATACGCAGTATTTT CASSGRGRSTDTQYF
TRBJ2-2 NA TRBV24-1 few TGTGCCACCAGTGCTCCCAGGGGCACCGGGGAGCTGTTTTTT CATSAPRGTGELFF
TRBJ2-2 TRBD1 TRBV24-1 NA TGTGCCACCGGAGACAGGGCTGGAACCGGGGAGCTGTTTTTT CATGDRAGTGELFF
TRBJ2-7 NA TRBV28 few TGTGCCAGCAGGGAAGGGGGGACCCACGGCTACGAGCAGTACTTC CASREGGTHGYEQYF
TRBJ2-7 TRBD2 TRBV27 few TGTGCCAGCAGTTTATGGCGGGAGGGCCCCCACGAGCAGTACTTC CASSLWREGPHEQYF